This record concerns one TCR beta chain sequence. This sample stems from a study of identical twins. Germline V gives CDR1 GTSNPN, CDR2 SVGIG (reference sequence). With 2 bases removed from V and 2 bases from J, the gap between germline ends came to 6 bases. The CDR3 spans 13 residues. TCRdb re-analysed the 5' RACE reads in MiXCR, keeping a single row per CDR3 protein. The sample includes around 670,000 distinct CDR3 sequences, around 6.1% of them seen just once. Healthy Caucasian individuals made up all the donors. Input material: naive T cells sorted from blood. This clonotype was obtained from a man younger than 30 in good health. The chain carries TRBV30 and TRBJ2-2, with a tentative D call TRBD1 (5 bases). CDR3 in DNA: TGTGCCTGGAGTAGGGGAAACACCGGGGAGCTGTTTTTT. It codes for CAWSRGNTGELFF. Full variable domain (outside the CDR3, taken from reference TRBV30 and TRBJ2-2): SQTIHQWPATLVQPVGSPLSLECTVEGTSNPNLYWYRQAAGRGLQLLFYSVGIGQISSEVPQNLSASRPQDRQFILSSKKLLLSDSGFYLCAWSRGNTGELFFGEGSRLTVL.